The present entry profiles one T cell receptor beta chain with its context. No antigen is known for it. Unique molecular identifiers were used in preparing the TCRbeta library. Each CDR3 protein gets one entry after TCRdb re-called the PCR reads with MiXCR. The sample lists 540,000 or so distinct CDR3 sequences, 23% occurring once. This CDR3 is 14 amino acids long. Trimming shortened V by 5 bases and J by 0 bases, and 10 bases separated the two germline ends. Germline V gene lookup returns CDR1 LGHNT and CDR2 FRNRAP. These data are taken from a study of T-cell reconstitution after alpha-beta-depleted transplantation in children. Study-wide results and limits: About two months after transplant, alpha-beta T cells reportedly came from several hundred expanded graft clones. Some patients showed high day-60 TCRbeta diversity, which derived from surviving recipient T cells and thymic progenitors.

The receptor was derived from a boy under two years old who had a stem cell transplant for acute myeloid leukemia, so the T cells may come from the graft donor. The sequenced sample was PBMCs, mostly from graft donor cells, obtained 360 days after TCRalphabeta/CD19-depleted stem cell transplant. The rearrangement joins TRBV12-5 to TRBJ1-1, with a tentative D call TRBD1 (6 bases). The CDR3 DNA reads TGTGCTAGTGGTCCAGGACAGCTGAACACTGAAGCTTTCTTT. This encodes CASGPGQLNTEAFF. The whole variable domain, filled in from reference TRBV12-5 and TRBJ1-1, reads DARVTQTPRHKVTEMGQEVTMRCQPILGHNTVFWYRQTMMQGLELLAYFRNRAPLDDSGMPKDRFSAEMPDATLATLKIQPSEPRDSAVYFCASGPGQLNTEAFFGQGTRLTVV.